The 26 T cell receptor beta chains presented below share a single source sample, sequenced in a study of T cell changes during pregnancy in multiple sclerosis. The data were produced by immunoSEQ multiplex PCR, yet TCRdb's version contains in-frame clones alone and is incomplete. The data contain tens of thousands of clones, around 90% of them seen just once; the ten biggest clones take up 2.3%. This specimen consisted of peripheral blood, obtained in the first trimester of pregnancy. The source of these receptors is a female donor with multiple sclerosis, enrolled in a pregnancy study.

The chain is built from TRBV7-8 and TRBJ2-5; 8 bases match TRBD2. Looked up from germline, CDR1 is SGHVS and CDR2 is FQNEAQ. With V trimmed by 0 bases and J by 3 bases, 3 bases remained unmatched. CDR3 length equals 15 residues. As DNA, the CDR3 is TGTGCCAGCAGCTTAGCACCAGCGGGAGAAGAGACCCAGTACTTC. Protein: CASSLAPAGEETQYF.

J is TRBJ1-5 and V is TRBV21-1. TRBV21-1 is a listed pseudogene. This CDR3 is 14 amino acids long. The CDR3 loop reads CASVRERGNQPQHF. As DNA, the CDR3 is TGTGCCAGCGTGAGGGAGAGAGGCAATCAGCCCCAGCATTTT.

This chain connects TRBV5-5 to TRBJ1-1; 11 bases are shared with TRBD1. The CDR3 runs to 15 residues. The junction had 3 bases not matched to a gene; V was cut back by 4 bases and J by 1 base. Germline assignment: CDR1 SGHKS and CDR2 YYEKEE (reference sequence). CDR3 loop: CASSRTGGGNTEAFF. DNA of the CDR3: TGTGCCAGCAGCAGGACAGGGGGCGGGAACACTGAAGCTTTCTTT.

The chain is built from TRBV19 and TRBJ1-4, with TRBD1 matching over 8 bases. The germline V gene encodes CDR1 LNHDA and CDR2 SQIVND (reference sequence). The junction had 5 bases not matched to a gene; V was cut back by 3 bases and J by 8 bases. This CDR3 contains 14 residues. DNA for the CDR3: TGTGCCAGTAGTATTCAGGGGGCGAACGAAAAACTGTTTTTT. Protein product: CASSIQGANEKLFF.

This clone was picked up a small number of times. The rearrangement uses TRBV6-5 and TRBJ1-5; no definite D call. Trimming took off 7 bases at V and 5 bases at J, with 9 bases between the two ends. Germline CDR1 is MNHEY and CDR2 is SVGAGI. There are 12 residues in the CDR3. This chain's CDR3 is CASTTGDQPQHF. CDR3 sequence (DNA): TGTGCCAGCACCACCGGGGATCAGCCCCAGCATTTT.

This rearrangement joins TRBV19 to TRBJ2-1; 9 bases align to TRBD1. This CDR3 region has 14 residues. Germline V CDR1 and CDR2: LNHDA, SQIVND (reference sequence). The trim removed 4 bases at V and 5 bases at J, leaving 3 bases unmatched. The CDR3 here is CASSTTGGNNEQFF. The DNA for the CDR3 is TGTGCCAGTAGTACGACAGGGGGTAACAATGAGCAGTTCTTC.

Here the CDR3 reads CASSMSVAGTEAFF. CDR3 DNA: TGTGCCAGTAGTATGAGCGTCGCGGGCACTGAAGCTTTCTTT. The chain uses TRBV19 and TRBJ1-1; D not certain. The V end was cut by 3 bases, the J end by 4 bases, with 12 bases between. CDR1 and CDR2 from the germline V gene are LNHDA and SQIVND (reference sequence). The CDR3 has 14 residues. Using reference TRBV19 and TRBJ1-1 for the parts outside the CDR3, the full variable domain is DGGITQSPKYLFRKEGQNVTLSCEQNLNHDAMYWYRQDPGQGLRLIYYSQIVNDFQKGDIAEGYSVSREKKESFPLTVTSAQKNPTAFYLCASSMSVAGTEAFFGQGTRLTVV.

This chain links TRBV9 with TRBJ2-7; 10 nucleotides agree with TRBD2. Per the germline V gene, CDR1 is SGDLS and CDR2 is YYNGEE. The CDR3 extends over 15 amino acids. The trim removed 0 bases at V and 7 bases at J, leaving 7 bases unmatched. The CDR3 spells CASSVGAGGPKEQYF. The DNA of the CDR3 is TGTGCCAGCAGCGTAGGAGCGGGAGGGCCGAAAGAGCAGTACTTC.

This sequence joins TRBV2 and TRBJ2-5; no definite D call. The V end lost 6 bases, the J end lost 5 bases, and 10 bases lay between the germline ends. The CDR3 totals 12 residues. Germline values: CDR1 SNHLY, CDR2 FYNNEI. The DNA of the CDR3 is TGTGCCAGCAGGGCATTATTGGAGACCCAGTACTTC. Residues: CASRALLETQYF.

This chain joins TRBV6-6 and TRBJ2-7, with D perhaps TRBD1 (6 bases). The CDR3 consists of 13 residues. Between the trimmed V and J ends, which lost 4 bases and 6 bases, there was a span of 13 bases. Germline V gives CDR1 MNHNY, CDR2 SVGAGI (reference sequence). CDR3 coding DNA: TGTGCCAGCAGTTTTCAGACAGGCGGCGAGCAGTACTTC. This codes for CASSFQTGGEQYF.

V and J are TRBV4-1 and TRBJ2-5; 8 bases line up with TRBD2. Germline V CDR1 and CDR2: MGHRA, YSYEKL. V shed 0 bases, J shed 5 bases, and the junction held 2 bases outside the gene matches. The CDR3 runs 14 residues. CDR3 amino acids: CASSQEGGRETQYF. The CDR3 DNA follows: TGCGCCAGCAGCCAAGAAGGCGGGAGGGAGACCCAGTACTTC.

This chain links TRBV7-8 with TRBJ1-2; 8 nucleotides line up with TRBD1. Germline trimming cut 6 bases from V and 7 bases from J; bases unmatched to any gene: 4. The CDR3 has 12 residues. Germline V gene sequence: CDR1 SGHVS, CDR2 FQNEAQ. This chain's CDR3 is CASSTDRGGYTF. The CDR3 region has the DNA TGTGCCAGCAGTACCGACAGGGGTGGCTACACCTTC.

CDR3 DNA: TGTGCCAGCAGTTCAGGGGACAGGCCGAATGAAAAACTGTTTTTT. Protein sequence: CASSSGDRPNEKLFF. J is TRBJ1-4 and V is TRBV28; TRBD1 matches 8 bases. V was clipped by 4 bases and J by 5 bases; unmatched bases: 6. The CDR3 has 15 amino acids. The germline V gene encodes CDR1 MDHEN and CDR2 SYDVKM.

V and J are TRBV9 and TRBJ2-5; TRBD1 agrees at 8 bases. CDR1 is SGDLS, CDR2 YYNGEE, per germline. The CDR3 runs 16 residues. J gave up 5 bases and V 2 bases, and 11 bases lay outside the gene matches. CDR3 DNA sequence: TGTGCCAGCAGCGTTGACGCGGACAGGGAGGTTGAGACCCAGTACTTC. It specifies CASSVDADREVETQYF.

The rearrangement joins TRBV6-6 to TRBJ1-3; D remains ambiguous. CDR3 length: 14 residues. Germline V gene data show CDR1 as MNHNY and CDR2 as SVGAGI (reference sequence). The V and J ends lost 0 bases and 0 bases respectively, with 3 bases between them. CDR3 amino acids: CASSYSSSGNTIYF. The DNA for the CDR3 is TGTGCCAGCAGTTACTCGAGCTCTGGAAACACCATATATTTT.

CDR3 DNA sequence: TGCAGCGTTGCTAGGTTAAAGGACGAGCAGTACTTC. Its protein product is CSVARLKDEQYF. The rearrangement links TRBV29-1 to TRBJ2-7, with D uncertain. With 4 bases removed from V and 5 bases from J, the gap between germline ends came to 12 bases. This CDR3 region has 12 residues. Looked up from germline, CDR1 is SQVTM and CDR2 is ANQGSEA.

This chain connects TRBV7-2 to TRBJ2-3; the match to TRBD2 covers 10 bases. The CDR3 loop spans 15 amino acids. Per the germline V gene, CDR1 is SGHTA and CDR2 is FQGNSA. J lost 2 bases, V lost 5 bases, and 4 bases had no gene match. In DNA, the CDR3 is TGTGCCAGCAGCCCAACTAGCGGGAACACAGATACGCAGTATTTT. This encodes CASSPTSGNTDTQYF.

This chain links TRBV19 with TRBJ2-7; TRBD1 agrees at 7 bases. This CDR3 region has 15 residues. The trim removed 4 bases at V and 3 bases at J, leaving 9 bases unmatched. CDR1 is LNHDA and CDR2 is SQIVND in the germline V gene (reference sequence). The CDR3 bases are TGTGCCAGTAGTACATATCCGGGACAGAGCTACGAGCAGTACTTC. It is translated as CASSTYPGQSYEQYF.

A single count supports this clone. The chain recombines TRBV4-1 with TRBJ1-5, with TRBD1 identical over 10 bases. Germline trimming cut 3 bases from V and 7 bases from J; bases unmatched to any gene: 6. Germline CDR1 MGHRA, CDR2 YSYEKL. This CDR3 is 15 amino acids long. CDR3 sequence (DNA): TGCGCCAGCAGCCAGATGACAGGGGGCGAGCAGCCCCAGCATTTT. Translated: CASSQMTGGEQPQHF.

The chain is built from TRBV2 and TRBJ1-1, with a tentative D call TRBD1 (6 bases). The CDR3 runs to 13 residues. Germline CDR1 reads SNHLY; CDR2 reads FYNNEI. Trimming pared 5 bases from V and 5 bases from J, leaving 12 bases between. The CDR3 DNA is TGTGCCAGCAGTCCGGGGGGCCGGACTGAAGCTTTCTTT. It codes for CASSPGGRTEAFF. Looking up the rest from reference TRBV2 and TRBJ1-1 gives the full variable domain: EPEVTQTPSHQVTQMGQEVILRCVPISNHLYFYWYRQILGQKVEFLVSFYNNEISEKSEIFDDQFSVERPDGSNFTLKIRSTKLEDSAMYFCASSPGGRTEAFFGQGTRLTVV.

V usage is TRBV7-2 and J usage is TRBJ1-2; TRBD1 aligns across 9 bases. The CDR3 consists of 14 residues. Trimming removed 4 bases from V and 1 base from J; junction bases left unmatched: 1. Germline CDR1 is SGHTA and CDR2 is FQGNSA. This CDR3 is CASSWTGVNYGYTF. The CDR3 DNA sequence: TGTGCCAGCAGCTGGACAGGGGTTAACTATGGCTACACCTTC.

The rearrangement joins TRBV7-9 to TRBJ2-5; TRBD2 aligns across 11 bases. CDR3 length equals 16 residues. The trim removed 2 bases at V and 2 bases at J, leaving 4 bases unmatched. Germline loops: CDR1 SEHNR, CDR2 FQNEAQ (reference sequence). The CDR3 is CASSLRGLAVQETQYF. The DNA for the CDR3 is TGTGCCAGCAGCTTAAGGGGACTAGCGGTTCAAGAGACCCAGTACTTC. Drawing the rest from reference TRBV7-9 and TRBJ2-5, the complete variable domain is DTGVSQNPRHKITKRGQNVTFRCDPISEHNRLYWYRQTLGQGPEFLTYFQNEAQLEKSRLLSDRFSAERPKGSFSTLEIQRTEQGDSAMYLCASSLRGLAVQETQYFGPGTRLLVL.

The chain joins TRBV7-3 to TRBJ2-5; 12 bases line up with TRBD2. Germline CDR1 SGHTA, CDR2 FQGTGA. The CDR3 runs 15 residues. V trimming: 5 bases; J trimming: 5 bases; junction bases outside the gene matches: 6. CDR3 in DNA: TGTGCCAGCAGCCCTAGCGGGAGGGCCGGTGAGACCCAGTACTTC. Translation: CASSPSGRAGETQYF.

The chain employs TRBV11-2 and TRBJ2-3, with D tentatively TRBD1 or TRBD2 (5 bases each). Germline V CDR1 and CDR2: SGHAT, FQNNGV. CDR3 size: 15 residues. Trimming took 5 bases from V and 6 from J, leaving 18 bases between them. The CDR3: CASSLAGSAGDTQYF. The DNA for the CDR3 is TGTGCCAGCAGCCTAGCCGGCTCTGCAGGGGATACGCAGTATTTT.

The CDR3 reads CASSLSPSGGPSGTGELFF. Written as DNA, the CDR3 is TGTGCCAGCAGCTTAAGTCCTAGCGGGGGGCCCTCGGGCACCGGGGAGCTGTTTTTT. This rearrangement joins TRBV7-8 to TRBJ2-2; 11 positions match TRBD2. The CDR3 is made up of 19 amino acids. Unmatched junction bases numbered 12, after V lost 2 bases and J lost 4 bases. Germline V gene sequence: CDR1 SGHVS, CDR2 FQNEAQ.

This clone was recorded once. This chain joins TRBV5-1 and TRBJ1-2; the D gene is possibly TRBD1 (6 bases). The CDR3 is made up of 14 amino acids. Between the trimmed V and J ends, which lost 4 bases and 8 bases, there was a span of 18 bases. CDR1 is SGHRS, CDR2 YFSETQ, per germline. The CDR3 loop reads CASSPQGWEGGYTF. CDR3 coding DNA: TGCGCCAGCAGCCCACAGGGATGGGAGGGAGGCTACACCTTC.